The rows below give T cell receptor beta chains drawn from one sample of a study of CD4 and CD8 cells across lung adenocarcinoma regions. TCRdb re-called the PCR reads with MiXCR, one entry per CDR3 protein. Of over 15,000 distinct CDR3 sequences listed, more than 45% are singletons. The specimen sequenced was CD8+ T cells from the center of a lung tumor. The receptors here all came from a female donor with lung adenocarcinoma. The CD4 and CD8 labels of this study may be unreliable. The conserved cysteine and the conserved F or W are not part of the CDR3 here. The order of the fields is V gene, clone size, J gene, CDR3 protein. Expanded clones get a size class; other rows say once, few or many, or leave the size out.

>TRBV6-1|NA|TRBJ1-3
ASSDMGQGSGNTIY
>TRBV6-5|few|TRBJ1-1
ASSYSPGGSEAF
>TRBV11-2|NA|TRBJ2-5
AGGFGTRDPETQY
>TRBV11-2|NA|TRBJ1-1
ASSLITQNTEAF
>TRBV27|NA|NA
ASSSRDAAHYEQY
>TRBV7-2|NA|TRBJ2-5
ASSLFDQDQETQY
>TRBV3-1|few|NA
ASSRQGGNYEQY
>TRBV12-3/TRBV12-4|many|TRBJ2-5
ASSPMDGQETQY
>TRBV6-1|few|TRBJ2-5
ASSVTGIQTQY
>TRBV4-1|few|NA
ASATADEQY
>TRBV27|NA|TRBJ2-1
ASSLRGISTHYEQF
>TRBV14|few|TRBJ2-2
ASSQFNTGELF
>TRBV10-2|NA|TRBJ2-6
ASSALGGAETQN
>TRBV7-2|NA|TRBJ2-1
ASSLDDAREQF
>TRBV6-4|NA|TRBJ2-3
ASSDQKGDTQY
>TRBV14|NA|TRBJ2-1
ASSHYKGGGEDEQF
>TRBV6-1|few|TRBJ2-3
AAQGQRGDTQY
>TRBV7-2|NA|TRBJ2-1
ASSLTSGSAEQF
>TRBV6-2/TRBV6-3|NA|TRBJ1-5
ASSYGQGVSNQPQH
>TRBV6-1|many|TRBJ2-1
ASRLAGNNEQF
>TRBV7-6|NA|NA
ASSLGAGTTSETQY
>TRBV6-1|NA|TRBJ2-2
ASSLERGVGTGKLY
>TRBV6-1|many|TRBJ2-2
ASINSGRGNTGELF
>TRBV6-1|NA|NA
ASAWPSGSDKDTQY
>TRBV6-1|NA|TRBJ2-5
ASTPLRGETQY
>TRBV6-1|NA|TRBJ2-3
ASSEGRGRSTDTQY
>TRBV6-1|few|TRBJ1-2
ASRGASNYGYT
>TRBV10-2|NA|TRBJ2-5
ASSLLVEETQY
>TRBV14|NA|NA
ASSQGPTSYEQY
>TRBV24-1|NA|TRBJ2-2
ATSDSDITNTGELF
>TRBV27|few|NA
ASSLRTSGSNEQY
>TRBV10-1|NA|TRBJ2-1
ARSVLAGSYNEQF
>TRBV6-1|medium-sized|TRBJ2-7
ASRAGTGSSYEQY
>TRBV6-1|NA|TRBJ2-7
ASIPGTSYEQY
>TRBV6-1|NA|NA
ASSEAVSDSYEQY
>TRBV7-8|NA|TRBJ1-6
ASTSRLGSSSYEQH
>TRBV6-1|many|TRBJ2-5
ASRESWQGKTQY
>TRBV6-5|few|TRBJ2-5
ASSFPGGTQY
>TRBV7-8|NA|TRBJ2-5
ASSPDRVALTRETQY
>TRBV6-2/TRBV6-3|many|TRBJ2-1
ASSSLIEQF